The clone carrying this T cell receptor beta chain has only a few counts. The antigen remains undetermined. V shed 5 bases, J shed 4 bases, and the junction held 13 bases outside the gene matches. The CDR3 contains 16 residues. Per germline, CDR1 DFQATT and CDR2 SNEGSKA (reference sequence). TCRdb re-derived calls from the reads in MiXCR, one entry per CDR3 protein. This table holds some 230,000 distinct CDR3 sequences, over 20% found once. This sample was taken from a study of T cell repertoires in cytomegalovirus infection. At the level of the study: CMV infection together with matching HLA type was indicated by public TCR beta signatures.

Findings and caveats of the study: Within the response measured ex vivo, HLA-C-restricted CMV-specific TCR beta clonotypes were dominant. Carriers of CMV and the relevant HLA type were discriminated by public TCR beta frequency.

Sequencing was carried out using CD8+ T cells from PBMCs. The genes are TRBV20-1 and TRBJ1-2, with 10 bases identical to TRBD1. The source of this sequence is a human donor in good health (CMV status not recorded). Some clones in this sample may be carry-over from other donors' samples. CDR3 amino acids: CSAPTSPGQGFYGYTF. CDR3 coding DNA: TGCAGTGCTCCCACCTCCCCGGGACAGGGGTTCTATGGCTACACCTTC.